This record covers a single T cell receptor beta chain. This record belongs to a study of blood T cell repertoires in COVID-19. Study overall: PBMCs, B-cell-depleted T cells, or T cells provided the cDNA or gDNA that made up the material.

In germline, CDR1 is LGHNA, CDR2 YNFKEQ. The V and J ends lost 5 bases and 2 bases, in that order; junction bases with no gene match: 13. This CDR3 region has 17 residues. In the source study's methods: Reference gene primer amplification yielded estimated nucleated cell counts. Profiling relied on immunoSEQ multiplex PCR, and the TCRdb table lists in-frame clones only, not all of them. That table supplies the V and J calls and clone size; D and trimming were determined from the DNA. The sample carries about 200,000 clones, 85% to 95% recorded once. Seattle researchers signed up patients amid active infection and tracked them longitudinally.

The chain joins TRBV4-2 to TRBJ1-2; 8 nucleotides match TRBD1. Sequencing used peripheral blood. This TCR derives from a young man with COVID-19, enrolled during active disease. DNA of the CDR3: TGTGCCAGCAGCTACTCAGTCCGGGACAGGAAAAACTATGGCTACACCTTC. This encodes CASSYSVRDRKNYGYTF.